The T cell receptor (beta chain) under discussion was sequenced for a study of shared clonotypes between healthy human individuals (dated by TCRdb to the early 2020s). Study-level background: A few men and a couple of women, aged 18 to 49 years, made up the cohort. To increase sequencing depth and limit assay-specific biases, different laboratories used diverse techniques to prepare libraries and sequence TCR repertoires. For each donor, CD4 naive and CD4 memory were each given three plates, CD8 naive was given two plates, and CD8 memory was given one plate. To estimate repertoire size and how much clonotype sharing occurs between individuals, the study deeply sequenced the blood TCR repertoires of about five healthy adults. Per donor, leukapheresis produced somewhere between about 0.9 and 9 billion PBMCs. Findings and caveats that apply to the study as a whole: Rarefaction of sorted-subset datasets indicated incomplete sequencing despite the large sequencing depth. Larger estimated clonotype richness was generally found for naive subsets than for memory subsets. Sharing across several donors was observed for around 4.8% of naive CD4, 3% to 3.5% of naive CD8, 2% to 2.5% of memory CD4, and about 0.4% of memory CD8 clonotypes. Higher generation probabilities were observed for clonotypes shared by all four sorted-subset donors than for non-shared clonotypes. Sampling was restricted to blood, and TCR repertoires in tissues likely differ from the TCR repertoires found in blood. The genetic and exposure-history diversity represented was limited by the small number of donors. Pairwise subsampling indicated that sequencing depth was expected to affect the degree of clonotype sharing among donors.

The donors were healthy, HIV-negative adults with no recently reported acute infections or vaccinations. Every donor was a Caucasian adult living in Nashville, Tennessee, USA. CD4+ T cells were enriched through magnetic negative selection, after which naive cells were positively selected on CD45RA and the remaining negative fraction served as the memory subset. Blood was collected by leukapheresis, and PBMCs were isolated by Ficoll-Histopaque density gradient centrifugation and then cryopreserved in liquid nitrogen vapor phase. Analytical flow cytometry was used to check the purity and quantity of every magnetically sorted T cell population. Each sorted fraction had its genomic DNA isolated and then quantified by UV absorbance on a Nanodrop 2000c. Using the deep immunoSEQ assay, multiplex PCR amplified TCR CDR3 regions from genomic DNA. Extracted genomic DNA from each cell subset was spread evenly across all wells of several immunoSEQ 96-well plates, with each plate serving as a replicate. Each replicate PCR for sorted subsets received roughly 0.2 ug genomic DNA, equal to about 30,000 T cell genomes. Purified libraries were measured with a Qubit 3.0 fluorometer, size-checked on a Bioanalyzer 2100, and measured again with the KAPA Library Quantification kit. Each immunoSEQ 96-well plate was sequenced on its own single-read 150-cycle Illumina NextSeq 550 flow cell. The authors' analysis ran thus. The immunoSEQ output contained only junctional sequences without quality scores, so filtering could not match that applied to full-length reads. To assign V/J genes and CDR3, sequences were annotated using PyIR, a Python wrapper for IgBLAST v1.9, with IMGT germline references. Reads were filtered out if the reads had weak V/J assignments (E-value above 1e-6), no CDR3, stop codons, out-of-frame junctions, or ambiguous translated residues. A V3J clonotype was defined by an identical inferred V gene, J gene, and CDR3 amino acid sequence. The percentage overlap between two repertoires was calculated by dividing the number of shared unique clonotypes by the size of the smaller repertoire. RTK rarefaction, the Chao1 estimator, and Recon v2.1 estimates of unobserved clonotypes were used to assess repertoire richness. Generation probabilities for all TCRbeta clonotypes obtained by the gDNA method from a handful of donors were computed using OLGA. Not all clones reach the TCRdb copy of this immuneACCESS table, which keeps in-frame sequences only. Checked studies attribute under half of the gap to unresolved V genes and leave the rest unexplained. D and trimming come from the DNA, and the V and J calls and clone size come from that table. This sample has 2.5 million or so clones in its table, and 85% to 95% of those were observed once. Over 0.12% of the sample is held by the ten biggest clonotypes.

Cut back by 2 bases and 1 base, the V and J ends lie 12 bases apart. From cysteine to phenylalanine, the CDR3 is 15 amino acids long. Only the CDR3 part of the read is kept: 45 bases, read in frame from the first base. For CDR1 and CDR2, the germline V gene lists KGHSY and FQNENV. Remarks on this clone: This receptor's antigen is unknown. No base-level quality is on record; no much larger clone is a single base apart.

The V and J segments used are TRBV16 and TRBJ2-7, with no D gene named confidently. Material for sequencing was naive CD4+ T cells sorted from blood. The sample's cell subset or site label, decoded: CD45RA+ positively selected. This receptor was identified in a man younger than 30 in good health. The DNA sequence follows: TGTGCCAGCAGCCAACCAAGAAGAGAGTCCTACGAGCAGTACTTC. Its amino acids are CASSQPRRESYEQYF.